These 16 T cell receptor beta chains came from one sample sequenced in a study of a mutant IDH1 vaccine in newly diagnosed glioma. The time point: baseline, week 1 (first vaccination visit). Treatment indicated: pre-vaccination baseline after standard-of-care therapy. TCRdb's table, derived via immunoSEQ multiplex PCR, lists solely in-frame clones and lacks some. This table has around 30,000 clones, 80% to 85% appearing once. The sequences come from peripheral blood mononuclear cells (PBMCs), collected from a glioma patient treated with radiotherapy, temozolomide or both. These receptors were collected from a man in his forties or fifties with glioma. Some clones in this sample may be carry-over from other donors' samples.

The chain joins TRBV2 to TRBJ1-6; 7 nucleotides match TRBD1. V shed 6 bases and J 7 bases; nucleotides not matched to a gene: 3. The CDR3 has 13 residues. Germline lookup yields CDR1 SNHLY and CDR2 FYNNEI. The CDR3 nucleotides are TGTGCCAGCAGGGCGGACAGGAATTCACCCCTCCACTTT. This encodes CASRADRNSPLHF. Using reference TRBV2 and TRBJ1-6 for the parts outside the CDR3, the full variable domain is EPEVTQTPSHQVTQMGQEVILRCVPISNHLYFYWYRQILGQKVEFLVSFYNNEISEKSEIFDDQFSVERPDGSNFTLKIRSTKLEDSAMYFCASRADRNSPLHFGNGTRLTVT.

In DNA, the CDR3 is TGTGCCACTACAGGGTACAATGAGCAGTTCTTC. Protein product: CATTGYNEQFF. This chain connects TRBV19 to TRBJ2-1; D possibly corresponds to TRBD1 (6 bases). The V gene lost 10 bases and the J gene lost 4 bases, with 8 bases spanning the gap. The CDR3 totals 11 residues. Germline loops: CDR1 LNHDA, CDR2 SQIVND (reference sequence).

CDR3 nucleotides: TGCGCCAGCAGCCTCTCGCTAGCGAACACTGAAGCTTTCTTT. Translation: CASSLSLANTEAFF. The V gene is TRBV5-1, the J gene TRBJ1-1; D unresolved. Germline CDR1 and CDR2: SGHRS and YFSETQ. The V gene lost 4 bases and the J gene lost 1 base, with 11 bases spanning the gap. The CDR3 length is 14 residues.

J is TRBJ1-1 and V is TRBV14, with D unclear. V was trimmed by 0 bases and J by 11 bases, leaving 13 bases between them. The CDR3 totals 13 residues. Germline V CDR1 and CDR2: SGHDN, FVKESK. The CDR3 protein is CASSQDLEGRAFF. As DNA, the CDR3 is TGTGCCAGCAGCCAAGATCTAGAGGGTAGGGCTTTCTTT.

The chain couples TRBV6-1 to TRBJ1-6; TRBD1 might be the D (6 bases). Germline CDR1 and CDR2: MNHNS and SASEGT. V was shortened by 8 bases and J by 5 bases, with 10 bases between the two germline ends. The CDR3 totals 13 residues. The CDR3 sequence: CASERGDNSPLHF. The CDR3 DNA is TGTGCCAGCGAAAGGGGGGATAATTCACCCCTCCACTTT.

CDR3 coding DNA: TGCAGCATAACAGGAGGGAGCTCCTACAATGAGCAGTTCTTC. Translation gives CSITGGSSYNEQFF. This chain links TRBV29-1 with TRBJ2-1; a weak D match, TRBD2 (6 bases). There are 14 residues in the CDR3. Trimming pared 8 bases from V and 0 bases from J, leaving 14 bases between. Looked up from germline, CDR1 is SQVTM and CDR2 is ANQGSEA.

This clone was counted a single time. The genes are TRBV5-1 and TRBJ2-1; maybe TRBD2 (6 bases). Trimming took off 0 bases at V and 5 bases at J, with 15 bases between the two ends. Per the germline V gene, CDR1 is SGHRS and CDR2 is YFSETQ. The CDR3 extends over 16 amino acids. The CDR3 spells CASSLAVGGGNNEQFF. The CDR3 DNA reads as TGCGCCAGCAGCTTGGCGGTCGGGGGTGGGAACAATGAGCAGTTCTTC.

The gene calls are TRBV10-3 and TRBJ1-4; D call uncertain. Per germline, CDR1 ENHRY and CDR2 SYGVKD. V lost 3 bases, J lost 5 bases, and 7 bases lay in between. This CDR3 has 13 residues. CDR3 nucleotides: TGTGCCATCAGTGACCCTCCGAATGAAAAACTGTTTTTT. Amino acids: CAISDPPNEKLFF.

The chain combines TRBV18 with TRBJ2-7; a possible D gene is TRBD2 (5 bases). The CDR3 runs to 16 residues. The V and J ends lost 1 base and 0 bases respectively, with 13 bases between them. CDR1 is KGHSH, CDR2 LQKENI, per germline. The CDR3 spells CASSPQPPDYSYEQYF. CDR3 sequence (DNA): TGTGCCAGCTCACCACAGCCCCCTGACTACTCCTACGAGCAGTACTTC.

CDR3 loop: CASGTRNEQFF. Here the CDR3 DNA reads TGTGCCAGCGGCACCCGCAATGAGCAGTTCTTC. The chain has TRBV6-5 and TRBJ2-1; D unresolved. CDR3 length: 11 amino acids. With 8 bases removed from V and 6 bases from J, the gap between germline ends came to 8 bases. Germline V gene sequence: CDR1 MNHEY, CDR2 SVGAGI.

This chain links TRBV7-3 with TRBJ2-3, with D tentatively TRBD1 (6 bases). The CDR3 runs 15 residues. The germline V and J ends were trimmed by 5 bases and 3 bases, with 15 bases remaining between them. Germline V gene lookup returns CDR1 SGHTA and CDR2 FQGTGA. As DNA, the CDR3 is TGTGCCAGCAGCCTAGAGGGGGTTGGGACAGATACGCAGTATTTT. This translates into CASSLEGVGTDTQYF.

The V call is TRBV19, the J call TRBJ1-6; D may be TRBD1 (5 bases). Trimming shortened V by 4 bases and J by 6 bases, and 10 bases separated the two germline ends. The CDR3 is made up of 14 amino acids. In germline, CDR1 is LNHDA, CDR2 SQIVND (reference sequence). The CDR3 coding sequence is TGTGCCAGTAGTACCCAGGGAGTTAATTCACCCCTCCACTTT. Protein product: CASSTQGVNSPLHF.

The chain has TRBV7-9 and TRBJ2-7; D is perhaps TRBD1 (6 bases). The CDR3 runs to 16 residues. With 5 bases removed from V and 6 bases from J, the gap between germline ends came to 23 bases. Germline V gene data show CDR1 as SEHNR and CDR2 as FQNEAQ (reference sequence). In DNA form, the CDR3 reads TGTGCCAGCAGCCAGGGGCCGGACAGATCTTTCGGCGAGCAGTACTTC. Residues: CASSQGPDRSFGEQYF. Combining the CDR3 with reference TRBV7-9 and TRBJ2-7 gives the whole variable domain DTGVSQNPRHKITKRGQNVTFRCDPISEHNRLYWYRQTLGQGPEFLTYFQNEAQLEKSRLLSDRFSAERPKGSFSTLEIQRTEQGDSAMYLCASSQGPDRSFGEQYFGPGTRLTVT.

This chain uses TRBV11-3 with TRBJ2-1; perhaps TRBD2 as D (6 bases). CDR1 is SGHNT, CDR2 YENEEA, per germline. V was shortened by 4 bases and J by 0 bases, with 13 bases between the two germline ends. The CDR3 contains 16 residues. CDR3: CASSSPRGASYNEQFF. The CDR3 DNA reads TGTGCCAGCAGCTCCCCTCGCGGGGCCTCCTACAATGAGCAGTTCTTC.

This clone was counted a single time. This chain joins TRBV7-9 and TRBJ2-1, with 11 nucleotides matching TRBD2. V was clipped by 2 bases and J by 5 bases; unmatched bases: 8. The CDR3 totals 17 residues. CDR1 is SEHNR, CDR2 FQNEAQ, per germline (reference sequence). DNA for the CDR3: TGTGCCAGCAGCTTACTTATAGCGGGAGGGACGGACAATGAGCAGTTCTTC. Amino acid sequence: CASSLLIAGGTDNEQFF. Complete variable domain (other parts from reference TRBV7-9 and TRBJ2-1): DTGVSQNPRHKITKRGQNVTFRCDPISEHNRLYWYRQTLGQGPEFLTYFQNEAQLEKSRLLSDRFSAERPKGSFSTLEIQRTEQGDSAMYLCASSLLIAGGTDNEQFFGPGTRLTVL.

This chain joins TRBV20-1 and TRBJ1-1; no definite D call. The CDR3 spans 11 residues. The V end was cut by 6 bases, the J end by 1 base, with 6 bases between. Germline values: CDR1 DFQATT, CDR2 SNEGSKA (reference sequence). In nucleotides, the CDR3 is TGCAGTGCAGACCAGAACACTGAAGCTTTCTTT. Translated: CSADQNTEAFF.